One sample yielded the 14 T cell receptor beta chains listed below, sequenced in a study of response to subunit inactivated influenza vaccine. Each CDR3 protein gets one entry after TCRdb re-called the RT-PCR reads with MiXCR. In the table there are 400,000 to 550,000 distinct CDR3 sequences, 25% of which are singletons. This material consisted of CD4+ T cells sorted from PBMCs, taken about 5 days after vaccination. The receptors derive from a man aged 50-60 years who received an inactivated influenza vaccine.

This rearrangement joins TRBV18 to TRBJ2-5, with 10 bases matching TRBD2. The trim removed 2 bases at V and 1 base at J, leaving 7 bases unmatched. The CDR3 extends over 17 amino acids. Germline V CDR1 and CDR2: KGHSH, LQKENI. The CDR3 sequence: CASSPFPSGSPQETQYF. CDR3 nucleotide sequence: TGTGCCAGCTCACCATTTCCTAGCGGGAGCCCCCAAGAGACCCAGTACTTC.

The genes are TRBV12-3 or TRBV12-4 and TRBJ2-6; no firm D call. The CDR3 extends over 14 amino acids. The V and J ends lost 5 bases and 7 bases respectively, with 12 bases between them. CDR3 sequence: CASSRTPGANVLTF. The CDR3 bases are TGTGCCAGCAGTCGTACTCCAGGCGCCAACGTCCTGACTTTC.

This clonotype was observed a handful of times. The chain joins TRBV27 to TRBJ2-6, with a tentative D call TRBD1 (6 bases). Germline CDR1 reads MNHEY; CDR2 reads SMNVEV (reference sequence). The CDR3 totals 15 residues. The germline V and J ends were trimmed by 6 bases and 3 bases, with 12 bases remaining between them. CDR3 sequence (DNA): TGTGCCAGCAGCCAGGGGATAGGTGGGGCCAACGTCCTGACTTTC. It codes for CASSQGIGGANVLTF.

This clonotype has more than one count but fewer than ten. This chain links TRBV18 with TRBJ2-2; the D gene is possibly TRBD1 (5 bases). The CDR3 has 17 amino acids. V was trimmed by 3 bases and J by 0 bases, leaving 14 bases between them. Germline values: CDR1 KGHSH, CDR2 LQKENI. The CDR3 loop is CASSPPSGAPNTGELFF. The CDR3 nucleotides read TGTGCCAGCTCACCCCCTAGTGGGGCACCGAACACCGGGGAGCTGTTTTTT.

This clonotype was detected many times. The CDR3, as DNA: TGTGCCAGCAGTTACAGGGGGCGCAAGGATACGCAGTATTTT. Translated: CASSYRGRKDTQYF. The rearrangement uses TRBV6-5 and TRBJ2-3, with TRBD1 matching 7 bases. The germline CDR1 and CDR2 sequences are MNHEY and SVGAGI. This CDR3 comprises 14 residues. V was pared by 2 bases and J by 6 bases, with 5 bases of the junction left unmatched.

This clonotype was seen more than once but under ten times. This chain connects TRBV7-2 to TRBJ2-3; D unclear. The germline V gene encodes CDR1 SGHTA and CDR2 FQGNSA. The V and J ends lost 5 bases and 4 bases respectively, with 7 bases between them. CDR3 size: 12 residues. CDR3 nucleotide sequence: TGTGCCAGCAGCCCTTACTCAGATACGCAGTATTTT. The encoded protein is CASSPYSDTQYF.

The V and J genes are TRBV12-3 or TRBV12-4 and TRBJ2-7; 8 nucleotides align to TRBD1. The J segment lost 3 bases and the V segment lost 5 bases, leaving 6 bases of the junction unmatched. This CDR3 is 14 amino acids long. Here the CDR3 reads CASSVTGALYEQYF. In DNA, the CDR3 is TGTGCCAGCAGTGTGACAGGGGCCCTCTACGAGCAGTACTTC.

This clonotype was detected ten times or more. The V and J genes are TRBV18 and TRBJ2-5, with D perhaps being TRBD1 or TRBD2 (6 bases each). V lost 8 bases and J 3 bases, leaving 19 bases between the germline ends. This CDR3 has 15 residues. From germline, CDR1 is KGHSH and CDR2 LQKENI. CDR3 sequence (DNA): TGTGCCAGCAAACGACTAGTCGGGACAAAAGAGACCCAGTACTTC. As protein: CASKRLVGTKETQYF.

This clonotype was counted between two and nine times. CDR3 region: CASSLLGLGPTASYTF. In DNA, the CDR3 is TGTGCCAGCAGCTTATTAGGCTTAGGCCCTACCGCCTCGTACACCTTC. This rearrangement joins TRBV7-9 to TRBJ1-2; D remains unclear. Trimming removed 2 bases from V and 11 bases from J, with 24 bases in between. CDR1 is SEHNR and CDR2 is FQNEAQ in the germline V gene (reference sequence). This CDR3 has 16 amino acids.

This clonotype has just a few counts. CDR3 bases: TGTGCCAGCAGCCAAGAATTTGGGGGAAAGTACTTC. This codes for CASSQEFGGKYF. This chain joins TRBV3-1 and TRBJ2-4; D assignment may be TRBD1 or TRBD2 (5 bases each). The CDR3 spans 12 residues. V was shortened by 0 bases and J by 14 bases, with 11 bases between the two germline ends. The V gene's germline CDR1 is LGHDT and CDR2 YNNKEL (reference sequence).

This clonotype was seen more than once but under ten times. This chain joins TRBV29-1 and TRBJ1-5; possibly TRBD1 for D (5 bases). From germline, CDR1 is SQVTM and CDR2 ANQGSEA. The CDR3 runs to 13 residues. V was clipped by 7 bases and J by 1 base, with 11 bases between them. The CDR3 loop is CSAQGSSNQPQHF. CDR3 DNA sequence: TGCAGCGCCCAGGGTTCCAGCAATCAGCCCCAGCATTTT.

There are a few counts of this clonotype. The genes are TRBV15 and TRBJ2-1, with a weak D call TRBD2 (5 bases). Trimming shortened V by 4 bases and J by 7 bases, and 17 bases separated the two germline ends. The CDR3 is 15 residues long. Germline assignment: CDR1 LNHNV and CDR2 YYDKDF (reference sequence). The CDR3 reads CATSTEFQTGNEQFF. The CDR3 nucleotides are TGTGCCACCAGCACCGAGTTTCAGACGGGGAATGAGCAGTTCTTC.

This clonotype appeared a few times. The V call is TRBV20-1, the J call TRBJ2-7; 9 bases match TRBD2. J lost 0 bases, V lost 7 bases, and 7 bases had no gene match. This CDR3 spans 14 amino acids. CDR1 and CDR2 from the germline V gene are DFQATT and SNEGSKA (reference sequence). The CDR3 DNA follows: TGCAGTGTGAGAAGCGGGGGGTTCTCCTACGAGCAGTACTTC. Protein: CSVRSGGFSYEQYF.

The V gene is TRBV5-1, the J gene TRBJ2-2; either TRBD1 or TRBD2 may supply D (6 bases each). There are 14 residues in the CDR3. V dropped 4 bases and J dropped 4 bases, with 11 bases sitting between them. Germline lookup yields CDR1 SGHRS and CDR2 YFSETQ. This chain's CDR3 is CASSPRGPTGELFF. The CDR3 DNA sequence: TGCGCCAGCAGCCCACGGGGGCCCACCGGGGAGCTGTTTTTT.